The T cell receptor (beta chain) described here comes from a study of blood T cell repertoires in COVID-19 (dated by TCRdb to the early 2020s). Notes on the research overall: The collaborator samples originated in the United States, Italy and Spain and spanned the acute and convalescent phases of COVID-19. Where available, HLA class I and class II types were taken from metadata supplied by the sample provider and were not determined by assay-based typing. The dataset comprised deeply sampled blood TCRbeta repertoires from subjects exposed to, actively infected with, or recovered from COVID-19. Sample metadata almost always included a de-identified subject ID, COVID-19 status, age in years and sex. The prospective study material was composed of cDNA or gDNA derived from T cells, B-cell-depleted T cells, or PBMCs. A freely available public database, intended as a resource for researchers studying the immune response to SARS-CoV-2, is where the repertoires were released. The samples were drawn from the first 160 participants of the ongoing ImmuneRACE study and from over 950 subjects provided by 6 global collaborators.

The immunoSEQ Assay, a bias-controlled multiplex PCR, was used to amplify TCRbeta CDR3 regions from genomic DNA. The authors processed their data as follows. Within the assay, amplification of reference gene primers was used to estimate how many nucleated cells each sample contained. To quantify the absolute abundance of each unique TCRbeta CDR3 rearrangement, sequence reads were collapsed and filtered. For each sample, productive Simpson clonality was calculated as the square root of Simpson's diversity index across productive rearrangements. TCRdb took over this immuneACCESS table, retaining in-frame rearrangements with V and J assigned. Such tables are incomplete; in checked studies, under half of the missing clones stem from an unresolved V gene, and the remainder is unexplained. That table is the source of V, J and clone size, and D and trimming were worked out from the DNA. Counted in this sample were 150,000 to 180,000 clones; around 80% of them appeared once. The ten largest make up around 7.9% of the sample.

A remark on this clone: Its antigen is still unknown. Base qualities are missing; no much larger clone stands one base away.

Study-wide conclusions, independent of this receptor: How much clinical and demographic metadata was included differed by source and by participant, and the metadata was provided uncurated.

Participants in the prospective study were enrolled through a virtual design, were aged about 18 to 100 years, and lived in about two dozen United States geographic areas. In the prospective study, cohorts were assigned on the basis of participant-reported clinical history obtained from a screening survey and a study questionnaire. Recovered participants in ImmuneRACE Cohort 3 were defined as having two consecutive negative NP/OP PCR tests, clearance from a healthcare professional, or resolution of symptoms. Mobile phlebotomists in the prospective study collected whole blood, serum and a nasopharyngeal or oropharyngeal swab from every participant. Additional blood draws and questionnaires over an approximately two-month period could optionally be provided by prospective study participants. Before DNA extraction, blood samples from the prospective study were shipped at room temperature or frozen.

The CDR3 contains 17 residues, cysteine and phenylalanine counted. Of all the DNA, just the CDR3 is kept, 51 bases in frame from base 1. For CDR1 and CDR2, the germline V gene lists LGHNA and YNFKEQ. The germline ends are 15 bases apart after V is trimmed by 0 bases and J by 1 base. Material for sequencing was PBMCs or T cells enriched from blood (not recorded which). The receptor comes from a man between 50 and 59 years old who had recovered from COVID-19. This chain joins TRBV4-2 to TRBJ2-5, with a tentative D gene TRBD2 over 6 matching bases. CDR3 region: CASSQEGVGTGQETQYF. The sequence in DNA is TGTGCCAGCAGCCAAGAAGGGGTGGGGACTGGCCAAGAGACCCAGTACTTC.